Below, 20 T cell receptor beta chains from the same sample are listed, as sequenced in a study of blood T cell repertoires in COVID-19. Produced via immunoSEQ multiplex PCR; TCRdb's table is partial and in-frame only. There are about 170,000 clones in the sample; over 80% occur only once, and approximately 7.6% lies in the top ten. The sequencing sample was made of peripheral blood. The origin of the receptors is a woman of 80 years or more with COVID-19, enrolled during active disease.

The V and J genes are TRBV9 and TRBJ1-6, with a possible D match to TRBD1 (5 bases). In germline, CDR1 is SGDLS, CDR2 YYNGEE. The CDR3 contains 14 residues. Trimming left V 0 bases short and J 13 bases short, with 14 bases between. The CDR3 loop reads CASSVEQDFTPLHF. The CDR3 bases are TGTGCCAGCAGCGTAGAACAGGATTTTACGCCCCTCCACTTT.

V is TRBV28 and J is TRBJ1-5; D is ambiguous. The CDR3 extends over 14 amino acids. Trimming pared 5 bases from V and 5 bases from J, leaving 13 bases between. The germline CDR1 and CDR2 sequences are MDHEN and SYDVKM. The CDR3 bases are TGTGCCAGCAGTCCACACTCGGCGGATCAGCCCCAGCATTTT. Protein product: CASSPHSADQPQHF.

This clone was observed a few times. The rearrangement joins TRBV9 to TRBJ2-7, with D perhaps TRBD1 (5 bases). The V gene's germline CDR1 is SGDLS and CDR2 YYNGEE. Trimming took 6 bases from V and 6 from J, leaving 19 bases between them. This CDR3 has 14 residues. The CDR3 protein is CASTHQGQPGEQYF. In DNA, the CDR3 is TGTGCCAGCACCCATCAGGGCCAACCCGGCGAGCAGTACTTC.

In nucleotides, the CDR3 is TGTGCCAGCAGCTTAGCGAGAGCGGGCAGCGACAATGAGCAGTTCTTC. Translating it yields CASSLARAGSDNEQFF. V is TRBV7-9 and J is TRBJ2-1; D may be TRBD2 (6 bases). Germline lookup yields CDR1 SEHNR and CDR2 FQNEAQ (reference sequence). This CDR3 region has 16 residues. V shed 0 bases and J shed 5 bases, with 14 bases lying between them.

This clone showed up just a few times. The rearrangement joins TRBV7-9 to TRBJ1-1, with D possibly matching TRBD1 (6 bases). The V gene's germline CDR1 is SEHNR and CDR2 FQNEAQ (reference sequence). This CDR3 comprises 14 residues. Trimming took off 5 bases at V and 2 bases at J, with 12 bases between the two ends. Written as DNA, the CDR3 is TGTGCCAGCAGCATACAGGGTCTAAACACTGAAGCTTTCTTT. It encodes CASSIQGLNTEAFF.

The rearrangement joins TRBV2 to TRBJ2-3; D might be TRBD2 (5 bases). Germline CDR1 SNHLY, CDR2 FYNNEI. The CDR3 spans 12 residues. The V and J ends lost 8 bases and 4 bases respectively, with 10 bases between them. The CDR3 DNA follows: TGTGCCAGCCGGCTAGCATCAGATACGCAGTATTTT. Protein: CASRLASDTQYF. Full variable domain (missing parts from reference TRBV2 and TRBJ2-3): EPEVTQTPSHQVTQMGQEVILRCVPISNHLYFYWYRQILGQKVEFLVSFYNNEISEKSEIFDDQFSVERPDGSNFTLKIRSTKLEDSAMYFCASRLASDTQYFGPGTRLTVL.

The CDR3 DNA is TGTGCCAGCAGCGTCGGGATCGGACAGCCCCAGCATTTT. Protein: CASSVGIGQPQHF. V gene TRBV7-2 combines with J gene TRBJ1-5; the D is unclear. Trimming left V 5 bases short and J 7 bases short, with 12 bases between. The germline gives CDR1 SGHTA, CDR2 FQGNSA. The CDR3 covers 13 residues.

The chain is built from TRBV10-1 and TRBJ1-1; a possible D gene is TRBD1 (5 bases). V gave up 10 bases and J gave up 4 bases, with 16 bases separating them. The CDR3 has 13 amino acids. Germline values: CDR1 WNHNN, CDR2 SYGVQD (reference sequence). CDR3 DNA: TGCGCCACCAGGTCGGTTGACAGCACTGAAGCTTTCTTT. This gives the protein CATRSVDSTEAFF.

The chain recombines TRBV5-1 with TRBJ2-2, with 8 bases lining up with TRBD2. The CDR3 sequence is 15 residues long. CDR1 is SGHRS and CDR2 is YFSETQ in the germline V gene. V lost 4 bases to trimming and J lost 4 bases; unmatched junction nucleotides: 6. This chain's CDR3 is CASSPTGGGTGELFF. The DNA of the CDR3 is TGCGCCAGCAGCCCTACGGGAGGGGGCACCGGGGAGCTGTTTTTT.

The CDR3 sequence is CASSAVLIDNSPLHF. The CDR3 nucleotides read TGTGCCAGTAGTGCGGTTTTAATTGATAATTCACCCCTCCACTTT. The chain joins TRBV19 to TRBJ1-6; D not certain. Trimming took 5 bases from V and 5 from J, leaving 13 bases between them. The CDR3 spans 15 residues. In germline, CDR1 is LNHDA, CDR2 SQIVND (reference sequence).

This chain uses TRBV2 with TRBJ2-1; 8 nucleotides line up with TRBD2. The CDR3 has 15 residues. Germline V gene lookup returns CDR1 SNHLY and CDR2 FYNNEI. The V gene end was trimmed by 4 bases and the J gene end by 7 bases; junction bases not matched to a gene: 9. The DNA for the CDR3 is TGTGCCAGCAGTGTTACAGCGGGGGCCCCAAATGAGCAGTTCTTC. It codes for CASSVTAGAPNEQFF.

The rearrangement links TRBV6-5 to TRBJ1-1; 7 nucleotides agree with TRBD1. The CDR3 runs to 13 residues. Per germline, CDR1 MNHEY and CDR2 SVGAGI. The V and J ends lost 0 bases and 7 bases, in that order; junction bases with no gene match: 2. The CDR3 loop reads CASSYSGTVEAFF. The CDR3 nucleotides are TGTGCCAGCAGTTACTCGGGGACAGTTGAAGCTTTCTTT.

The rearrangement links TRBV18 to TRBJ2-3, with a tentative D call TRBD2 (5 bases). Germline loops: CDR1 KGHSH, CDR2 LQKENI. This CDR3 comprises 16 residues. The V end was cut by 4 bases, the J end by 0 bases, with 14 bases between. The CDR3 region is CASSQAWAGSTDTQYF. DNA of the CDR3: TGTGCCAGCTCACAGGCATGGGCGGGTAGCACAGATACGCAGTATTTT.

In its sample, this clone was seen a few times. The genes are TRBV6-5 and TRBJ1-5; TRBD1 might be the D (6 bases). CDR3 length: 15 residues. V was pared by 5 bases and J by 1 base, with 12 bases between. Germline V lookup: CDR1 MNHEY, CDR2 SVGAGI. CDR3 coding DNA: TGTGCCAGCAGTCCCCGAGGACAGAGCAATCAGCCCCAGCATTTT. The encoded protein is CASSPRGQSNQPQHF.

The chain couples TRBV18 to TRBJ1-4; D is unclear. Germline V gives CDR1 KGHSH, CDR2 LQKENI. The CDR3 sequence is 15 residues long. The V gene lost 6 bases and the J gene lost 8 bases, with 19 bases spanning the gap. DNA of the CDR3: TGTGCCAGCTCCCCCGGTTACGGCGGAAGGGAAAAACTGTTTTTT. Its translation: CASSPGYGGREKLFF.

The CDR3: CASSPGLAGGNEQFF. For the CDR3, the DNA is TGCGCCAGCAGCCCGGGACTAGCGGGAGGCAATGAGCAGTTCTTC. V and J are TRBV5-1 and TRBJ2-1; 15 nucleotides align to TRBD2. Unmatched junction bases numbered 2, after V lost 4 bases and J lost 6 bases. The CDR3 is 15 amino acids. Germline V gives CDR1 SGHRS, CDR2 YFSETQ.

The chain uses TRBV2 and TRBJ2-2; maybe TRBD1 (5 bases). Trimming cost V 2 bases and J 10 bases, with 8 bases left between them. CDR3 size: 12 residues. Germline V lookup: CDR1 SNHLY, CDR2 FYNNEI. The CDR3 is CASSEIGEELFF. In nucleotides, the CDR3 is TGTGCCAGCAGTGAAATAGGGGAGGAGCTGTTTTTT.

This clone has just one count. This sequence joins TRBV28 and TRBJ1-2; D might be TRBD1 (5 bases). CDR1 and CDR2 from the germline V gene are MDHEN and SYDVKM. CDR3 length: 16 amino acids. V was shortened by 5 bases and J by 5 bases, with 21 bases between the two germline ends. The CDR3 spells CASSNGGGGDMYGYTF. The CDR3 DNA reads TGTGCCAGCAGTAACGGGGGGGGTGGAGACATGTATGGCTACACCTTC.

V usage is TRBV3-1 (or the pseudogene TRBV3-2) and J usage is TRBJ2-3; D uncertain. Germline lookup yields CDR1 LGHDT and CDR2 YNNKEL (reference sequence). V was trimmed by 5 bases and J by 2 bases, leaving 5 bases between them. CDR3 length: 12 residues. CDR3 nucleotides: TGTGCCAGCAGCTCCCTCACAGATACGCAGTATTTT. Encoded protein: CASSSLTDTQYF.

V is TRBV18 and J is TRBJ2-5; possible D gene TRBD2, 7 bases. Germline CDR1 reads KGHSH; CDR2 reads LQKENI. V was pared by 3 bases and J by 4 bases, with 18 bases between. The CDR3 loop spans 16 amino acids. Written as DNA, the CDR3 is TGTGCCAGCTCACCGGGGAGGGGGGCGACCCCAGAGACCCAGTACTTC. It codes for CASSPGRGATPETQYF.